One and the same sample provided the 20 T cell receptor beta chains below, sequenced in a study of T-cell memory formation after mild COVID-19. TCRdb re-derived calls from the 5' RACE reads in MiXCR, one entry per CDR3 protein. The repertoire holds more than 150,000 distinct CDR3 sequences, with roughly 18% as singletons. What was sequenced was PBMCs or a T cell subset sorted from them (not recorded which). These receptors originate from a man aged 18-30 years who had mild COVID-19 (a few samples of this study predate the infection). Cell type and time point are not known.

This clonotype was observed a handful of times. V gene TRBV4-1 combines with J gene TRBJ2-7, with a tentative D call TRBD2 (7 bases). CDR3 length: 17 amino acids. Germline V gene sequence: CDR1 MGHRA, CDR2 YSYEKL. The V and J ends lost 0 bases and 1 base respectively, with 16 bases between them. This CDR3 reads CASSQDGRGGASYEQYF. DNA for the CDR3: TGCGCCAGCAGCCAAGATGGAAGGGGGGGCGCATCCTACGAGCAGTACTTC.

This clonotype has a handful of counts. The chain carries TRBV6-6 and TRBJ2-3, with D possibly being TRBD1 (5 bases). CDR1 is MNHNY, CDR2 SVGAGI, per germline (reference sequence). Trimming shortened V by 6 bases and J by 6 bases, and 10 bases separated the two germline ends. This CDR3 region has 12 residues. The CDR3 reads CASRSWGDTQYF. The CDR3, as DNA: TGTGCCAGCAGATCCTGGGGCGATACGCAGTATTTT.

The gene calls are TRBV4-1 and TRBJ1-1; tentative D call: TRBD1 (6 bases). Germline lookup yields CDR1 MGHRA and CDR2 YSYEKL. The CDR3 extends over 15 amino acids. Trimming removed 3 bases from V and 1 base from J, with 12 bases in between. CDR3 region: CASSQTGHGNTEAFF. DNA of the CDR3: TGCGCCAGCAGCCAGACGGGACACGGGAACACTGAAGCTTTCTTT.

This clonotype was picked up a small number of times. The chain is built from TRBV6-5 and TRBJ1-1, with D perhaps TRBD1 (6 bases). The germline gives CDR1 MNHEY, CDR2 SVGAGI. With 6 bases removed from V and 7 bases from J, the gap between germline ends came to 21 bases. The CDR3 extends over 15 amino acids. The CDR3: CASSPSLGGASEAFF. In DNA, the CDR3 is TGTGCCAGCAGCCCTTCCTTGGGGGGGGCAAGTGAAGCTTTCTTT.

In its sample, this clonotype was seen a few times. The gene calls are TRBV6-5 and TRBJ1-5; 9 nucleotides line up with TRBD1. Germline CDR1 and CDR2: MNHEY and SVGAGI. The V gene end was trimmed by 4 bases and the J gene end by 6 bases; junction bases not matched to a gene: 13. The CDR3 consists of 17 residues. In nucleotides, the CDR3 is TGTGCCAGCAGTTCCGCCGCGGGACAGGGTATAAGTCAGCCCCAGCATTTT. Its protein is CASSSAAGQGISQPQHF.

The V gene is TRBV7-2, the J gene TRBJ2-2; D not resolved. Germline-derived CDR1 and CDR2 are SGHTA and FQGNSA. CDR3 length: 15 amino acids. The V and J ends lost 1 base and 5 bases respectively, with 11 bases between them. The CDR3 nucleotides are TGTGCCAGCAGCTTAGTAGTGGGAATAACCGGGGAGCTGTTTTTT. Encoded protein: CASSLVVGITGELFF.

The table lists this clonotype with a few counts. This chain links TRBV3-1 with TRBJ2-7; 12 bases fit TRBD2. From germline, CDR1 is LGHDT and CDR2 YNNKEL (reference sequence). V gave up 4 bases and J gave up 2 bases; unmatched junction bases: 3. The CDR3 sequence is 15 residues long. The CDR3 region is CASSLRLAGAYEQYF. Here the CDR3 DNA reads TGTGCCAGCAGCCTCCGACTAGCGGGGGCCTACGAGCAGTACTTC.

J is TRBJ1-2 and V is TRBV29-1; TRBD1 matches at 7 bases. The trim removed 4 bases at V and 4 bases at J, leaving 6 bases unmatched. CDR1 is SQVTM and CDR2 is ANQGSEA in the germline V gene. There are 13 residues in the CDR3. The CDR3 DNA reads as TGCAGCGTTGGATGGACAGGACGCTATGGCTACACCTTC. Amino acid sequence: CSVGWTGRYGYTF.

The DNA for the CDR3 is TGTGCCAGCAGCCCCGGGACAGGGCGAGGCACCGGGGAGCTGTTTTTT. Translation gives CASSPGTGRGTGELFF. The chain couples TRBV5-4 to TRBJ2-2, with TRBD1 matching over 9 bases. The CDR3 contains 16 residues. V shed 4 bases, J shed 4 bases, and the junction held 8 bases outside the gene matches. Germline CDR1 SGHNT, CDR2 YYREEE (reference sequence).

V usage is TRBV7-2 and J usage is TRBJ2-7, with D perhaps TRBD1 (5 bases). Germline CDR1 reads SGHTA; CDR2 reads FQGNSA. Trimming took 0 bases from V and 3 from J, leaving 15 bases between them. CDR3 length: 16 residues. The CDR3 DNA is TGTGCCAGCAGCTTAGCGTGGGGCCCCCACCGCTACGAGCAGTACGTC. Translating it yields CASSLAWGPHRYEQYV.

The rearrangement links TRBV5-1 to TRBJ2-1; 15 bases fit TRBD2. With V trimmed by 5 bases and J by 9 bases, 12 bases remained unmatched. The CDR3 extends over 17 amino acids. Germline assignment: CDR1 SGHRS and CDR2 YFSETQ. CDR3 nucleotide sequence: TGCGCCAGCAGGGGACTAGCGGGGGGTACCCGTTTGGGTGAGCAGTTCTTC. This translates into CASRGLAGGTRLGEQFF.

This clonotype was observed a handful of times. The chain joins TRBV20-1 to TRBJ1-2, with D possibly matching TRBD1 (5 bases). CDR1 and CDR2 from the germline V gene are DFQATT and SNEGSKA (reference sequence). The ends were cut back, 6 bases at V and 7 bases at J, with 12 bases in the middle. The CDR3 sequence is 11 residues long. CDR3 residues: CSAGTAGGYTF. The CDR3 DNA sequence: TGCAGTGCCGGGACTGCGGGTGGCTACACCTTC.

This clonotype was seen a few times. V and J are TRBV15 and TRBJ1-6; D is unresolved. This CDR3 has 15 residues. CDR1 is LNHNV and CDR2 is YYDKDF in the germline V gene (reference sequence). The V and J ends lost 1 base and 6 bases respectively, with 10 bases between them. In nucleotides, the CDR3 is TGTGCCACCAGCAGAGCAATACTGGGTAATTCACCCCTCCACTTT. It codes for CATSRAILGNSPLHF. Full variable domain (missing parts from reference TRBV15 and TRBJ1-6): DAMVIQNPRYQVTQFGKPVTLSCSQTLNHNVMYWYQQKSSQAPKLLFHYYDKDFNNEADTPDNFQSRRPNTSFCFLDIRSPGLGDTAMYLCATSRAILGNSPLHFGNGTRLTVT.

J is TRBJ2-4 and V is TRBV9; weak D call: TRBD1 (5 bases). Trimming took off 4 bases at V and 9 bases at J, with 26 bases between the two ends. This CDR3 is built from 17 residues. Germline V gives CDR1 SGDLS, CDR2 YYNGEE. CDR3 sequence: CASSPQTDPRRNSIQYF. The CDR3 DNA follows: TGTGCCAGCAGCCCTCAGACAGACCCGCGTCGAAATAGCATTCAGTACTTC.

This clonotype was found a few times. The chain has TRBV10-3 and TRBJ2-2, with a possible D match to TRBD2 (5 bases). V lost 7 bases and J lost 4, with 13 bases in between. Per the germline V gene, CDR1 is ENHRY and CDR2 is SYGVKD. The CDR3 consists of 14 residues. CDR3 coding DNA: TGTGCCATCAACGCGGGTACGGGCACCGGGGAGCTGTTTTTT. This sequence encodes CAINAGTGTGELFF.

The V gene is TRBV3-1, the J gene TRBJ2-4, with 7 positions matching TRBD2. The CDR3 consists of 13 residues. Germline CDR1 and CDR2: LGHDT and YNNKEL (reference sequence). With 5 bases clipped from V and 3 bases from J, the junction kept 1 base outside the gene matches. CDR3 sequence: CASSGGGKNIQYF. The CDR3 region has the DNA TGTGCCAGCAGCGGGGGGGGCAAAAACATTCAGTACTTC.

On this clonotype itself: At one end, the junction sequence differs from germline, possibly due to a read error. The J gene is TRBJ2-5, the V gene TRBV5-6; 7 bases are a match to TRBD1. CDR1 SGHDT and CDR2 YYEEEE come from the germline V gene. CDR3 length equals 11 residues. CDR3 nucleotides: TGTGCCAGCAGCTTGGGGGGACAGCCCGTCTTC. It translates to CASSLGGQPVF.

This clonotype was counted between two and nine times. The chain couples TRBV7-9 to TRBJ2-3, with 7 bases lining up with TRBD1. CDR3 length: 14 amino acids. J lost 4 bases, V lost 5 bases, and 6 bases had no gene match. From germline, CDR1 is SEHNR and CDR2 FQNEAQ (reference sequence). Here the CDR3 DNA reads TGTGCCAGCAGCCTGGACAGGACGTCAGATACGCAGTATTTT. Its translation: CASSLDRTSDTQYF.

The CDR3 DNA reads TGTGCCAGCAGCCCCCACCCGGGTCAGGGGAACATTCAGTACTTC. This translates into CASSPHPGQGNIQYF. The rearrangement links TRBV9 to TRBJ2-4, with D possibly TRBD1 on 6 matching bases. Germline CDR1 is SGDLS and CDR2 is YYNGEE. The ends were cut back, 4 bases at V and 7 bases at J, with 18 bases in the middle. The CDR3 sequence is 15 residues long.

The CDR3 bases are TGCGCCAGCAGCCAAGAATCTGGGGGCTATGGCTACACCTTC. This encodes CASSQESGGYGYTF. The rearrangement links TRBV4-3 to TRBJ1-2; D perhaps matches TRBD1 (5 bases). Trimming removed 0 bases from V and 4 bases from J, with 9 bases in between. Germline loops: CDR1 LGHNA, CDR2 YSLEER. The CDR3 runs to 14 residues.